This paragraph reports one T cell receptor beta chain. The sample belongs to a study of blood T cell repertoires in COVID-19. TCRdb's copy holds only in-frame clones and misses some; the assay was immunoSEQ multiplex PCR. This sample yields around 390,000 clones, of which more than 75% are seen a single time; 10% belongs to the top ten. The germline V gene has CDR1 MNHEY and CDR2 SVGAGI. V lost 2 bases and J lost 6; bases outside the gene matches: 6. This CDR3 contains 15 residues. Sequencing was performed on PBMCs or T cells enriched from blood (not recorded which). The chain is built from TRBV6-5 and TRBJ1-2, with 10 bases matching TRBD1. The clonotype comes from a woman between 45 and 65 years old who had recovered from COVID-19. CDR3 amino acids: CASSYRQGAVDGYTF. The CDR3 DNA is TGTGCCAGCAGTTACCGACAGGGGGCGGTGGATGGCTACACCTTC.